This TCR beta chain was recovered during a study of CD8 T cells in ankylosing spondylitis. CDR3 length equals 16 residues. There are a few counts of this clonotype. Antigen specificity is unknown. Libraries for TCR beta were made by quantitative 5'-RACE with molecular barcodes. Using its own MiXCR run on the 5' RACE reads, TCRdb lists one record per CDR3 protein. The repertoire has fewer than 650,000 distinct CDR3 sequences, 9.5% to 15% of them found once; the top ten carry over 6.5%. General observations from the study: A TCR beta motif of eight or nine highly homologous variants seemed to mark ankylosing spondylitis blood. Disease-associated clones were reportedly significantly overrepresented in matched ankylosing spondylitis synovial fluid.

The sequenced material came from blood, either unsorted or a sorted T cell fraction (not recorded which). This TCR derives from a male donor with ankylosing spondylitis. V is TRBV21-1 and J is TRBJ2-1; the table names TRBD2, a call not compared with the DNA. TRBV21-1 constitutes a pseudogene. CDR3 loop: CASSPQTGTRGNEQFF. The CDR3 DNA reads TGTGCCAGCAGCCCACAAACCGGGACTAGGGGTAATGAGCAGTTCTTC.